These 19 T cell receptor beta chains were all obtained from the same sample, sequenced in a study of OX40 agonist ivuxolimab in advanced cancers. Using immunoSEQ multiplex PCR, the repertoire was profiled, and TCRdb retains in-frame clones only, with some absent. The sample contains roughly 130,000 clones, 93% of which appear only once. The sequenced sample was CD4+ or CD8+ T cells sorted from blood, obtained in a trial of the OX40 agonist ivuxolimab. These receptors were taken from an adult with an advanced solid tumor such as melanoma, head and neck, liver or kidney cancer.

In this sample, this clone turned up once. V is TRBV7-8 and J is TRBJ2-5; 11 bases are a match to TRBD2. With 0 bases clipped from V and 7 bases from J, the junction kept 4 bases outside the gene matches. The CDR3 has 15 residues. Germline V lookup: CDR1 SGHVS, CDR2 FQNEAQ. Here the CDR3 DNA reads TGTGCCAGCAGCTTAGCGGGGACTAGCGGTGGGACCCAGTACTTC. Translated, it gives CASSLAGTSGGTQYF.

This clone was detected only once. The gene calls are TRBV5-1 and TRBJ1-1; D might be TRBD1 (5 bases). CDR3 length equals 15 residues. Germline assignment: CDR1 SGHRS and CDR2 YFSETQ. V dropped 7 bases and J dropped 0 bases, with 16 bases sitting between them. DNA for the CDR3: TGCGCCAGCGGACTAGCGGGACCCATGAACACTGAAGCTTTCTTT. Translated, it gives CASGLAGPMNTEAFF.

The table lists this clone with a count of one. V gene TRBV11-2 combines with J gene TRBJ2-7; TRBD1 might be the D (5 bases). The germline gives CDR1 SGHAT, CDR2 FQNNGV. Deletions cut 8 bases from V and 5 bases from J, with 16 bases between. This CDR3 is 13 amino acids long. This chain's CDR3 is CASGDRVSDEQYF. The CDR3 DNA reads as TGTGCCAGCGGCGACAGAGTGTCGGACGAGCAGTACTTC.

This clone came up once. The chain is built from TRBV11-2 and TRBJ2-3, with TRBD2 matching over 13 bases. J lost 3 bases, V lost 4 bases, and 4 bases had no gene match. The CDR3 extends over 16 amino acids. Germline V gene data show CDR1 as SGHAT and CDR2 as FQNNGV. As DNA, the CDR3 is TGTGCCAGCAGCTATGGACTAGCGGGAGTTACAGATACGCAGTATTTT. Amino acids: CASSYGLAGVTDTQYF.

The rearrangement joins TRBV7-9 to TRBJ1-4; D is unresolved. Germline values: CDR1 SEHNR, CDR2 FQNEAQ (reference sequence). This CDR3 spans 17 amino acids. V lost 0 bases and J 7 bases, leaving 18 bases between the germline ends. The CDR3 coding sequence is TGTGCCAGCAGCTTAGCCAGCGGCGCGGGAGCACCTGAAAAACTGTTTTTT. Translating it yields CASSLASGAGAPEKLFF.

V and J are TRBV19 and TRBJ2-2, with D perhaps TRBD1 (5 bases). The length of the CDR3 is 17 residues. V lost 7 bases and J 6 bases, leaving 24 bases between the germline ends. Per germline, CDR1 LNHDA and CDR2 SQIVND (reference sequence). CDR3 sequence (DNA): TGTGCCAGTATCCCGACCACAGGCTTGATAGATGCCGGGGAGCTGTTTTTT. It translates to CASIPTTGLIDAGELFF.

The V gene is TRBV6-1, the J gene TRBJ2-2; D is uncertain. The CDR3 sequence is 13 residues long. Trimming cost V 4 bases and J 1 base, with 4 bases left between them. CDR1 MNHNS and CDR2 SASEGT come from the germline V gene. The chain's CDR3 is CASSAQNTGELFF. The CDR3 coding sequence is TGTGCCAGCAGTGCCCAGAACACCGGGGAGCTGTTTTTT.

The chain links TRBV6-5 to TRBJ1-5, with D possibly being TRBD1 (6 bases). The ends were cut back, 2 bases at V and 7 bases at J, with 12 bases in the middle. This CDR3 spans 14 amino acids. The V gene's germline CDR1 is MNHEY and CDR2 SVGAGI. The CDR3 sequence is CASSYRRGDQPQHF. CDR3 DNA sequence: TGTGCCAGCAGTTACAGGAGGGGGGACCAGCCCCAGCATTTT.

J is TRBJ2-2 and V is TRBV20-1; D is unresolved. The CDR3 consists of 11 residues. The germline CDR1 and CDR2 sequences are DFQATT and SNEGSKA (reference sequence). Trimming stripped 3 bases from V and 5 bases from J, with 4 bases between. The CDR3 DNA sequence: TGCAGTGCTAGTGGGACCGGGGAGCTGTTTTTT. Translation: CSASGTGELFF.

In regard to this clone: Additional DNA sequences in this sample encode the identical CDR3. V is TRBV5-1 and J is TRBJ2-5; D gene unclear. The ends were cut back, 3 bases at V and 4 bases at J, with 4 bases in the middle. The CDR3 loop spans 11 amino acids. Germline CDR1 SGHRS, CDR2 YFSETQ. The CDR3 coding sequence is TGCGCCAGCAGCTCGGGAGAGACCCAGTACTTC. Encoded protein: CASSSGETQYF.

The V call is TRBV9, the J call TRBJ2-3; no firm D call. The V gene lost 3 bases and the J gene lost 3 bases, with 17 bases spanning the gap. CDR1 is SGDLS and CDR2 is YYNGEE in the germline V gene. CDR3 length: 16 amino acids. The CDR3 reads CASSADARMGTDTQYF. The CDR3 nucleotides read TGTGCCAGCAGCGCGGACGCTCGAATGGGGACAGATACGCAGTATTTT.

The chain links TRBV6-5 to TRBJ1-5; D perhaps matches TRBD1 (6 bases). V lost 2 bases and J lost 7, with 15 bases in between. Germline CDR1 and CDR2: MNHEY and SVGAGI. The CDR3 sequence is 15 residues long. The CDR3 DNA sequence: TGTGCCAGCAGTTACGGGACCAGGGGAGGCCAGCCCCAGCATTTT. Encoded protein: CASSYGTRGGQPQHF.

V and J are TRBV18 and TRBJ1-2; D gene uncertain. The CDR3 is 13 residues long. With 3 bases removed from V and 8 bases from J, the gap between germline ends came to 13 bases. In germline, CDR1 is KGHSH, CDR2 LQKENI. In DNA, the CDR3 is TGTGCCAGCTCACCGGGTGATCTGCGGGGCTACACCTTC. Its protein product is CASSPGDLRGYTF. The whole variable domain, filled in from reference TRBV18 and TRBJ1-2, reads NAGVMQNPRHLVRRRGQEARLRCSPMKGHSHVYWYRQLPEEGLKFMVYLQKENIIDESGMPKERFSAEFPKEGPSILRIQQVVRGDSAAYFCASSPGDLRGYTFGSGTRLTVV.

The chain recombines TRBV5-1 with TRBJ2-4; D is perhaps TRBD2 (6 bases). The CDR3 runs 14 residues. Germline CDR1 is SGHRS and CDR2 is YFSETQ. V was clipped by 2 bases and J by 8 bases, with 14 bases between them. The CDR3 here is CASSFGGAKDIQYF. The DNA of the CDR3 is TGCGCCAGCAGCTTTGGAGGGGCGAAGGACATTCAGTACTTC.

V is TRBV11-2 and J is TRBJ1-1; a weak D match, TRBD1 (6 bases). Per germline, CDR1 SGHAT and CDR2 FQNNGV. The V end was cut by 7 bases, the J end by 1 base, with 16 bases between. This CDR3 has 15 amino acids. CDR3 amino acids: CASTPPGQKNTEAFF. The CDR3 region has the DNA TGTGCCAGCACGCCTCCAGGACAGAAGAACACTGAAGCTTTCTTT.

The J gene is TRBJ2-7, the V gene TRBV6-1, with a possible D match to TRBD2 (6 bases). The germline V and J ends were trimmed by 5 bases and 1 base, with 12 bases remaining between them. The CDR3 length is 14 residues. Germline CDR1 and CDR2: MNHNS and SASEGT. The CDR3 is CASSFRDSSYEQYF. As DNA, the CDR3 is TGTGCCAGCAGTTTCCGGGACTCTTCCTACGAGCAGTACTTC.

The V gene is TRBV6-4, the J gene TRBJ2-1; D ambiguous. V was clipped by 2 bases and J by 13 bases, with 18 bases between them. The CDR3 is 14 amino acids. Germline V CDR1 and CDR2: MRHNA, SNTAGT. CDR3 in DNA: TGTGCCAGCAGTGACACCCATGACTCGACCAATCAGTTCTTC. Encoded protein: CASSDTHDSTNQFF.

The chain joins TRBV7-2 to TRBJ1-5, with no clear D. CDR1 and CDR2 (germline): SGHTA, FQGNSA. There are 12 residues in the CDR3. V lost 5 bases and J lost 9, with 11 bases in between. The DNA for the CDR3 is TGTGCCAGCAGCCCCCGCGGGCCGCCCCAGCATTTT. Protein product: CASSPRGPPQHF.

V gene TRBV7-8 combines with J gene TRBJ1-2, with 7 nucleotides matching TRBD1. From germline, CDR1 is SGHVS and CDR2 FQNEAQ. The CDR3 covers 14 residues. The trim removed 4 bases at V and 2 bases at J, leaving 4 bases unmatched. The CDR3 coding sequence is TGTGCCAGCAGCTCCCAGACAGGGAACTATGGCTACACCTTC. Translation gives CASSSQTGNYGYTF.